The 27 T cell receptor beta chains presented below share a single source sample, sequenced in a study of OX40 agonist ivuxolimab in advanced cancers. Profiled with immunoSEQ multiplex PCR; TCRdb holds only in-frame clones, not every one. This sample has about 120,000 clones, with 80% to 90% found just once. Sequenced material: CD4+ or CD8+ T cells sorted from blood, taken in a trial of the OX40 agonist ivuxolimab. The receptor set was obtained from an adult with an advanced solid tumor such as melanoma, head and neck, liver or kidney cancer.

The gene calls are TRBV6-5 and TRBJ2-7; the D gene is possibly TRBD1 (5 bases). From germline, CDR1 is MNHEY and CDR2 SVGAGI. The CDR3 has 11 residues. With 5 bases removed from V and 5 bases from J, the gap between germline ends came to 7 bases. The DNA of the CDR3 is TGTGCCAGCAGTGAACAGGACGAGCAGTACTTC. It specifies CASSEQDEQYF.

Only a few counts were recorded for this clone. This chain joins TRBV27 and TRBJ2-5, with D unresolved. Germline CDR1 MNHEY, CDR2 SMNVEV (reference sequence). V gave up 5 bases and J gave up 5 bases, with 15 bases separating them. The CDR3 contains 14 residues. CDR3: CASSRPGPQETQYF. CDR3 in DNA: TGTGCCAGCAGTCGACCCGGGCCGCAGGAGACCCAGTACTTC.

The J gene is TRBJ2-6, the V gene TRBV7-3; TRBD1 matches at 7 bases. This CDR3 is 16 amino acids long. Per germline, CDR1 SGHTA and CDR2 FQGTGA. The V segment lost 6 bases and the J segment 2 bases; nucleotides outside the gene matches: 7. CDR3 region: CASSRDSQTGANVLTF. In DNA, the CDR3 is TGTGCCAGCAGTCGGGACAGCCAGACTGGGGCCAACGTCCTGACTTTC.

The chain couples TRBV14 to TRBJ2-7; D is uncertain. The V and J ends lost 3 bases and 5 bases respectively, with 5 bases between them. Germline V gene lookup returns CDR1 SGHDN and CDR2 FVKESK. The CDR3 loop spans 11 amino acids. CDR3 in DNA: TGTGCCAGCAGCCACCTTGACGAGCAGTACTTC. It encodes CASSHLDEQYF.

The CDR3 here is CSVADRGITDTQYF. The CDR3 nucleotides read TGCAGCGTCGCGGACAGGGGAATAACAGATACGCAGTATTTT. The rearrangement joins TRBV29-1 to TRBJ2-3; TRBD1 matches 9 bases. V dropped 6 bases and J dropped 3; count of bases not matched to a gene: 7. The germline V gene encodes CDR1 SQVTM and CDR2 ANQGSEA. The CDR3 is made up of 14 amino acids.

The chain recombines TRBV10-3 with TRBJ2-3, with TRBD2 matching over 9 bases. The germline CDR1 and CDR2 sequences are ENHRY and SYGVKD. V was pared by 7 bases and J by 6 bases, with 5 bases of the junction left unmatched. There are 13 residues in the CDR3. CDR3 sequence: CAITSGVQDTQYF. In DNA, the CDR3 is TGTGCCATCACTAGCGGGGTCCAGGATACGCAGTATTTT.

This clone occurred once. The chain has TRBV6-1 and TRBJ2-1; possible D gene TRBD1, 5 bases. The CDR3 length is 12 residues. The V end lost 1 base, the J end lost 12 bases, and 10 bases lay between the germline ends. Germline-derived CDR1 and CDR2 are MNHNS and SASEGT. CDR3 loop: CASSEVGQGQFF. The DNA for the CDR3 is TGTGCCAGCAGTGAAGTTGGGCAGGGGCAGTTCTTC.

V usage is TRBV11-2 and J usage is TRBJ2-3, with D perhaps matching TRBD2 (6 bases). The CDR3 is made up of 12 amino acids. Germline CDR1 SGHAT, CDR2 FQNNGV. The V end was cut by 6 bases, the J end by 6 bases, with 10 bases between. Written as DNA, the CDR3 is TGTGCCAGCAGGCGGGACTCCGATACGCAGTATTTT. Amino acid sequence: CASRRDSDTQYF.

The chain links TRBV28 to TRBJ1-6, with D unclear. The CDR3 has 15 amino acids. In germline, CDR1 is MDHEN, CDR2 SYDVKM. V gave up 2 bases and J gave up 0 bases, with 5 bases separating them. Written as DNA, the CDR3 is TGTGCCAGCAGTTTAGAGGGCTCCTATAATTCACCCCTCCACTTT. It is translated as CASSLEGSYNSPLHF. The variable domain in full, with the rest retrieved from reference TRBV28 and TRBJ1-6, is DVKVTQSSRYLVKRTGEKVFLECVQDMDHENMFWYRQDPGLGLRLIYFSYDVKMKEKGDIPEGYSVSREKKERFSLILESASTNQTSMYLCASSLEGSYNSPLHFGNGTRLTVT.

The chain recombines TRBV18 with TRBJ1-5; TRBD1 is a possible D gene (5 bases). Between the trimmed V and J ends, which lost 6 bases and 6 bases, there was a span of 15 bases. Germline V gene sequence: CDR1 KGHSH, CDR2 LQKENI. The CDR3 covers 14 residues. The CDR3 loop reads CASSPGGLSQPQHF. The CDR3 DNA follows: TGTGCCAGCTCCCCCGGGGGTTTAAGTCAGCCCCAGCATTTT.

This sequence joins TRBV18 and TRBJ2-1, with 10 bases lining up with TRBD2. This CDR3 spans 16 amino acids. Germline V gene lookup returns CDR1 KGHSH and CDR2 LQKENI. J was trimmed by 2 bases and V by 3 bases; bases with no gene match: 4. CDR3 amino acids: CASSPFSGGPYNEQFF. CDR3 nucleotide sequence: TGTGCCAGCTCACCCTTTAGCGGGGGGCCCTACAATGAGCAGTTCTTC.

This chain uses TRBV5-1 with TRBJ2-2, with D possibly matching TRBD2 (5 bases). Looked up from germline, CDR1 is SGHRS and CDR2 is YFSETQ. V was shortened by 4 bases and J by 0 bases, with 13 bases between the two germline ends. This CDR3 has 16 amino acids. CDR3 sequence reads: CASSKTERPNTGELFF. CDR3 coding DNA: TGCGCCAGCAGCAAGACTGAGCGGCCGAACACCGGGGAGCTGTTTTTT.

This chain joins TRBV5-4 and TRBJ1-1, with 10 nucleotides matching TRBD1. This CDR3 is 16 amino acids long. From germline, CDR1 is SGHNT and CDR2 YYREEE (reference sequence). V lost 4 bases to trimming and J lost 0 bases; unmatched junction nucleotides: 6. CDR3 nucleotide sequence: TGTGCCAGCAGCCCGGGACAGGGGATTGTGAACACTGAAGCTTTCTTT. Its protein is CASSPGQGIVNTEAFF.

This chain uses TRBV2 with TRBJ1-3; possibly TRBD1 for D (5 bases). Deletions cut 6 bases from V and 2 bases from J, with 14 bases between. Germline V gene sequence: CDR1 SNHLY, CDR2 FYNNEI. The CDR3 is 15 amino acids. CDR3 sequence (DNA): TGTGCCAGCAGGGGGGAGAGAGGGCCTGGAAACACCATATATTTT. Protein product: CASRGERGPGNTIYF.

The chain combines TRBV28 with TRBJ2-5; 10 nucleotides align to TRBD1. Germline CDR1 reads MDHEN; CDR2 reads SYDVKM. This CDR3 is 14 amino acids long. Unmatched junction bases numbered 12, after V lost 4 bases and J lost 13 bases. The CDR3 protein is CASSSGTGAVIRYF. The CDR3 region has the DNA TGTGCCAGCAGTTCCGGGACAGGGGCCGTCATAAGGTACTTC.

Written as DNA, the CDR3 is TGCGCCAGCAGCTTGTCCCAGCCCCAAGAGACCCAGTACTTC. This codes for CASSLSQPQETQYF. J is TRBJ2-5 and V is TRBV5-1; D is unresolved. The CDR3 totals 14 residues. Trimming took 1 base from V and 1 from J, leaving 8 bases between them. CDR1 SGHRS and CDR2 YFSETQ come from the germline V gene.

This chain connects TRBV19 to TRBJ2-7, with 10 bases identical to TRBD1. Germline V gene data show CDR1 as LNHDA and CDR2 as SQIVND (reference sequence). The CDR3 is 14 residues long. After removal of 5 bases from V and 4 bases from J, the junction contained 5 bases not matched to a gene. CDR3 DNA sequence: TGTGCCAGTAGTTCCGGACAGGGGGGTTACGAGCAGTACTTC. Its protein product is CASSSGQGGYEQYF.

The genes are TRBV19 and TRBJ2-5; 8 bases are a match to TRBD1. The CDR3 covers 15 residues. Germline CDR1 is LNHDA and CDR2 is SQIVND (reference sequence). Germline trimming cut 5 bases from V and 4 bases from J; bases unmatched to any gene: 9. The CDR3 bases are TGTGCCAGTAGTTTTGGACAGGGACAAGGAGAGACCCAGTACTTC. It yields the protein CASSFGQGQGETQYF.

The chain joins TRBV20-1 to TRBJ2-5; D uncertain. Per the germline V gene, CDR1 is DFQATT and CDR2 is SNEGSKA (reference sequence). With 3 bases removed from V and 5 bases from J, the gap between germline ends came to 7 bases. CDR3 length equals 11 residues. In DNA form, the CDR3 reads TGCAGTGCTAGGGAAAAGGAGACCCAGTACTTC. Its protein is CSAREKETQYF.

This chain joins TRBV5-5 and TRBJ2-2; D ambiguous. The V gene's germline CDR1 is SGHKS and CDR2 YYEKEE (reference sequence). CDR3 length equals 13 residues. V was trimmed by 5 bases and J by 0 bases, leaving 5 bases between them. The CDR3 DNA sequence: TGTGCCAGCAGTCGATCGAACACCGGGGAGCTGTTTTTT. It encodes CASSRSNTGELFF.

The chain is built from TRBV18 and TRBJ2-3; TRBD1 agrees at 8 bases. J was trimmed by 3 bases and V by 7 bases; bases with no gene match: 3. Germline V lookup: CDR1 KGHSH, CDR2 LQKENI. The CDR3 totals 13 residues. This chain's CDR3 is CASFGQGTDTQYF. The CDR3 region has the DNA TGTGCCAGCTTCGGACAGGGTACAGATACGCAGTATTTT.

The genes are TRBV7-2 and TRBJ2-5; the match to TRBD2 covers 10 bases. The CDR3 sequence is 17 residues long. Germline CDR1 and CDR2: SGHTA and FQGNSA. With 5 bases clipped from V and 4 bases from J, the junction kept 13 bases outside the gene matches. This CDR3 is CASSVSGGNFGGETQYF. The CDR3 bases are TGTGCCAGCAGCGTTAGCGGGGGGAACTTCGGAGGAGAGACCCAGTACTTC.

In the case of this clone: Different DNA sequences within this sample yield the same CDR3. The rearrangement uses TRBV28 and TRBJ2-2; 9 positions match TRBD1. The CDR3 runs to 15 residues. Germline V gene lookup returns CDR1 MDHEN and CDR2 SYDVKM. J gave up 1 base and V 6 bases, and 3 bases lay outside the gene matches. CDR3: CASSSGQGNTGELFF. The CDR3 coding sequence is TGTGCCAGCAGCTCGGGACAGGGGAACACCGGGGAGCTGTTTTTT. The complete variable domain, with remaining parts taken from reference TRBV28 and TRBJ2-2, reads DVKVTQSSRYLVKRTGEKVFLECVQDMDHENMFWYRQDPGLGLRLIYFSYDVKMKEKGDIPEGYSVSREKKERFSLILESASTNQTSMYLCASSSGQGNTGELFFGEGSRLTVL.

Here the CDR3 reads CASTPRTSGAPQYF. CDR3 DNA: TGTGCCAGCACTCCAAGGACTAGCGGGGCGCCCCAGTACTTC. The chain employs TRBV2 and TRBJ2-7; 12 bases are a match to TRBD2. Germline V gene lookup returns CDR1 SNHLY and CDR2 FYNNEI. Trimming cost V 7 bases and J 10 bases; bases outside gene matches: 11. The CDR3 spans 14 residues.

The V and J genes are TRBV18 and TRBJ1-1; the D gene is possibly TRBD1 (6 bases). Trimming took off 0 bases at V and 5 bases at J, with 13 bases between the two ends. The V gene's germline CDR1 is KGHSH and CDR2 LQKENI. This CDR3 is 15 amino acids long. CDR3 bases: TGTGCCAGCTCACCACCCAACAGGGTGGGGACTGAAGCTTTCTTT. Amino acids: CASSPPNRVGTEAFF.

This sequence joins TRBV7-8 and TRBJ1-5, with D perhaps matching TRBD1 (5 bases). Germline V gene sequence: CDR1 SGHVS, CDR2 FQNEAQ. The V end lost 1 base, the J end lost 4 bases, and 14 bases lay between the germline ends. CDR3 length equals 16 residues. The chain's CDR3 is CASSLEPGLTNQPQHF. The DNA for the CDR3 is TGTGCCAGCAGCTTAGAGCCAGGGCTCACGAATCAGCCCCAGCATTTT.

This clone was recorded once. The V gene is TRBV10-3, the J gene TRBJ1-5; the D gene is possibly TRBD1 (6 bases). The CDR3 totals 14 residues. CDR1 and CDR2 (germline): ENHRY, SYGVKD. V shed 3 bases and J shed 6 bases, with 12 bases lying between them. CDR3: CAISDTGGLQPQHF. The CDR3 DNA reads as TGTGCCATCAGTGACACGGGGGGGCTTCAGCCCCAGCATTTT.